The rows below give T cell receptor beta chains drawn from one sample of a study of identical twins. TCRdb analysed the 5' RACE reads with MiXCR anew, one entry per CDR3 protein. The sample holds roughly 500,000 distinct CDR3 sequences, 22% seen once. The sample was also reused in another study, on T cells expressing NK-cell markers.

Material: CD4+ T cells sorted from blood. Receptor source: a woman aged 18 to 35 in good health. Each CDR3 is given with its conserved first and last residue. The order of the fields is J gene, V gene, clone size, D gene, CDR3 DNA, CDR3 protein. The D gene is left open where the match is weak. The size of a clone is reported for some rows only, either as once, few or many, or as a class for expanded clones.

>TRBJ2-5|TRBV2|.|.
TGTGCCTTCAGTTTTGGGGAGACCCAGTACTTC
CAFSFGETQYF
>TRBJ1-6|TRBV7-2|many|TRBD1
TGTGCCAGCAGCCGACCGGGACAGGGCAATTCACCCCTCCACTTT
CASSRPGQGNSPLHF
>TRBJ2-1|TRBV3-1|.|.
TGTGCCAGCAGGAGAGGGGGGAGCTCCTACAATGAGCAGTTCTTC
CASRRGGSSYNEQFF
>TRBJ1-1|TRBV2|few|TRBD1
TGTGCCGATGGACAGGGAGTCACTGAAGCTTTCTTT
CADGQGVTEAFF
>TRBJ1-2|TRBV15|few|.
TGTGCCACCAGCAGAGATAAAGGAACGGGCAGCTATGGCTACACCTTC
CATSRDKGTGSYGYTF
>TRBJ2-1|TRBV10-3|many|TRBD2
TGTGCCATCAGTGCACCTCAGCGGGGATACAATGAGCAGTTCTTC
CAISAPQRGYNEQFF
>TRBJ2-1|TRBV20-1|.|.
TGCAGTGCAGCCCCGCGTAATGAGCAGTTCTTC
CSAAPRNEQFF
>TRBJ1-1|TRBV6-1|.|.
TGTGCCACTCTCCCACCGGGGGTTGGTAGGACGACTGAAGCTTTCTTT
CATLPPGVGRTTEAFF
>TRBJ1-2|TRBV6-2/TRBV6-3|few|.
TGTGCCAGCAGTTACTCGACCAAGGTTTTTCATGGCTACACCTTC
CASSYSTKVFHGYTF
>TRBJ1-2|TRBV7-8|few|TRBD1
TGTGCCAGCGGACCGAGACAGGGAGGCGTGGACTATGGCTACACCTTC
CASGPRQGGVDYGYTF
>TRBJ1-1|TRBV12-3/TRBV12-4|.|TRBD1
TGTGCCAGCAGATATAGGACAGGGGTTGAAGCTTTCTTT
CASRYRTGVEAFF
>TRBJ2-7|TRBV7-2|few|TRBD1
TGTGCCAGCAGCTTATTCAACAGGGGCTACGAGCAGTACTTC
CASSLFNRGYEQYF
>TRBJ2-3|TRBV6-1|.|.
TGTGCCAGCAGTCAGAGACAGTCGAGCACAGATACGCAGTATTTT
CASSQRQSSTDTQYF
>TRBJ2-5|TRBV12-5|.|TRBD2
TGTGCTAGTGGTTTGGGGGCGGGGGGGTACCAAGAGACCCAGTACTTC
CASGLGAGGYQETQYF
>TRBJ2-7|TRBV3-1|.|TRBD1
TGTGCCAGCAGCCGGGACAGGGTCTCCCACGAGCAGTACTTC
CASSRDRVSHEQYF
>TRBJ2-1|TRBV5-4|.|.
TGTGCCAGCAGCTTCGGGGGCCATCCTTCCAATGAGCAGTTCTTC
CASSFGGHPSNEQFF
>TRBJ1-2|TRBV7-2|few|.
TGTGCCAGCAGCTTAGCGATCAGCTATGGCTACACCTTC
CASSLAISYGYTF
>TRBJ1-1|TRBV2|few|TRBD1
TGTGCCAGCGTGGAGGGGGCGTCCACTGAAGCTTTCTTT
CASVEGASTEAFF
>TRBJ2-3|TRBV20-1|few|.
TGCAGTGCCCTGGACAGTTACACAGATACGCAGTATTTT
CSALDSYTDTQYF
>TRBJ2-6|TRBV5-4|.|TRBD2
TGTGCCAGCAGCTTAGCGGGGGGGCCTGGGGCCAACGTCCTGACTTTC
CASSLAGGPGANVLTF
>TRBJ2-1|TRBV7-3|.|.
TGTGCCAGCAGCGGGGGATTAAGCGGATACAATGAGCAGTTCTTC
CASSGGLSGYNEQFF
>TRBJ2-7|TRBV6-2/TRBV6-3|few|.
TGTGCCAGCAGTCGAGGTTCCGGGACATTCTACGAGCAGTACTTC
CASSRGSGTFYEQYF
>TRBJ1-1|TRBV6-5|few|.
TGTGCCAGCAGTAGGGGATTAGAAGCTTTCTTT
CASSRGLEAFF
>TRBJ2-6|TRBV5-1|many|.
TGCGCCAGCAGCTTGTTAGGGGCTGGGGCCAACGTCCTGACTTTC
CASSLLGAGANVLTF
>TRBJ2-4|TRBV20-1|few|.
TGCAGTGCCCACAGGGATGCCAAAAACATTCAGTACTTC
CSAHRDAKNIQYF
>TRBJ2-2|TRBV10-3|.|TRBD2
TGTGCCATCAGGGCTAGCGGGAACACCGGGGAGCTGTTTTTT
CAIRASGNTGELFF
>TRBJ1-1|TRBV20-1|.|.
TGCAGTGCTTACCCGGGACTTGAAGCTTTCTTT
CSAYPGLEAFF
>TRBJ1-6|TRBV5-1|few|TRBD1
TGCGCCAGCAGCGATGGGACAGGCCTAAAGTCCTATAATTCACCCCTCCACTTT
CASSDGTGLKSYNSPLHF
>TRBJ2-4|TRBV20-1|.|TRBD2
TGCAGTGCTAGATGGCCGGGGACTAGCGGACTAGCCAAAAACATTCAGTACTTC
CSARWPGTSGLAKNIQYF
>TRBJ2-7|TRBV7-2|.|.
TGTGCCAGCAGCCCCCTGGGTAGGGAGCAGTACTTC
CASSPLGREQYF
>TRBJ2-6|TRBV5-5|once|.
TGTGCCAGCAGCTTTCTGACCTCGAGGGCCAACGTCCTGACTTTC
CASSFLTSRANVLTF
>TRBJ2-2|TRBV7-3|few|TRBD1
TGTGCCAGCAGCACAGGGGCTACCGGGGAGCTGTTTTTT
CASSTGATGELFF
>TRBJ2-7|TRBV11-2|.|.
TGTGCCAGCAGCTTAGTTGCCATTCAGTACGAGCAGTACTTC
CASSLVAIQYEQYF
>TRBJ2-3|TRBV10-3|few|.
TGTGCCATCAGACCGGGGATGGGGACAGATACGCAGTATTTT
CAIRPGMGTDTQYF
>TRBJ1-1|TRBV10-3|.|TRBD1
TGTGCCATCACCGACAGGGACAACACTGAAGCTTTCTTT
CAITDRDNTEAFF
>TRBJ1-1|TRBV10-3|.|TRBD1
TGTGCCATCAGTGAAAATTCTCGGGGGACAGGGGTTAACACTGAAGCTTTCTTT
CAISENSRGTGVNTEAFF
>TRBJ2-7|TRBV6-5|.|.
TGTGCCAGCAGTTACGCGGGAATTGTCCCCTACGAGCAGTACTTC
CASSYAGIVPYEQYF
>TRBJ2-3|TRBV7-6|few|.
TGTGCCAGCAGCTTAGGCCCTACTAGCTCCACAGATACGCAGTATTTT
CASSLGPTSSTDTQYF
>TRBJ1-3|TRBV6-5|few|.
TGTGCCAGCAGTAACCGTGGGGGGACACCCAAGTATTTT
CASSNRGGTPKYF
>TRBJ2-3|TRBV6-4|many|.
TGTGCCAGCAGCTCAACAGCGGGCCCCACAGATACGCAGTATTTT
CASSSTAGPTDTQYF
>TRBJ1-6|TRBV6-5|.|.
TGTGCCAGCAGTTACTCGATATTGACGGGGAATTCACCCCTCCACTTT
CASSYSILTGNSPLHF
>TRBJ2-5|TRBV7-6|.|TRBD2
TGTGCCAGCAGCTTAGAAGTGACTAGCCGTCGAGAGACCCAGTACTTC
CASSLEVTSRRETQYF
>TRBJ1-1|TRBV29-1|.|TRBD1
TGCAGCGTTGGATTGAGGGACAGCCCCATCCCTGAAGCTTTCTTT
CSVGLRDSPIPEAFF
>TRBJ2-7|TRBV3-1|.|TRBD2
TGTGCCAGCAGCCAAACTAGCGGGGGTCACGAGCAGTACTTC
CASSQTSGGHEQYF
>TRBJ1-2|TRBV29-1|.|.
TGCAGCTTGGGGGATACACTCTATGGCTACACCTTC
CSLGDTLYGYTF
>TRBJ2-7|TRBV3-1|.|TRBD1
TGTGCCAGCAGCCACTGGGACAGGGTGAACGAGCAGTACTTC
CASSHWDRVNEQYF
>TRBJ2-7|TRBV20-1|.|.
TGCAGTGCTAGATATGTGGGGGGACAGCAGTACTTC
CSARYVGGQQYF
>TRBJ2-1|TRBV29-1|.|.
TGCAGCGTTGAGGGGCAGTTCTTC
CSVEGQFF
>TRBJ2-7|TRBV7-2|.|.
TGTGCCAGCAGCTTAAGTGTGACTAGGCGGAGCTCCTACGAGCAGTACTTC
CASSLSVTRRSSYEQYF
>TRBJ2-2|TRBV4-3|.|.
TGCGCCAGCAGCAACCGGGATCCCAACCGCCCCGGGGAGCTGTTTTTT
CASSNRDPNRPGELFF
>TRBJ1-2|TRBV5-5|few|.
TGTGCCAGCAGCTTGGAGCCGCTCCTCAGGGATGGCTACACCTTC
CASSLEPLLRDGYTF
>TRBJ1-1|TRBV20-1|few|.
TGCAGTGCTACCATGACAGGCAGAGGTGAAGCTTTCTTT
CSATMTGRGEAFF
>TRBJ2-3|TRBV9|.|TRBD2
TGTGCCAGCAGCGCCTCAGGACTAGCGGGAGATACGCAGTATTTT
CASSASGLAGDTQYF
>TRBJ2-4|TRBV7-2|few|.
TGTGCCAGCAGCTTAGGGTGGGACCGGCTAGCCAAAAACATTCAGTACTTC
CASSLGWDRLAKNIQYF
>TRBJ1-5|TRBV12-3/TRBV12-4|.|.
TGTGCCAGCGGGGTGGGGGCGGGTGATCAGCCCCAGCATTTT
CASGVGAGDQPQHF
>TRBJ2-1|TRBV20-1|few|.
TGCAGTGCTAGGCCCTACAATGAGCAGTTCTTC
CSARPYNEQFF
>TRBJ2-2|TRBV6-5|few|.
TGTGCCAGCAGTTACCTGGACACCGGGGAGCTGTTTTTT
CASSYLDTGELFF
>TRBJ2-7|TRBV5-1|many|.
TGCGCCAGCAGCCCCAATAGAGACAGTGGCGGATCCTACGAGCAGTACTTC
CASSPNRDSGGSYEQYF